One T cell receptor (beta chain) is described in this entry. The record originates from a study of blood T cell repertoires in COVID-19. Overall study context: Researchers got acute and convalescent COVID-19 samples from the United States, Italy and Spain. T cells, B-cell-depleted T cells, or PBMCs supplied cDNA or gDNA.

This CDR3 has 14 residues. Trimming cost V 1 base and J 12 bases; bases outside gene matches: 9. Germline CDR1 reads SEHNR; CDR2 reads FQNEAQ (reference sequence). Original processing methods: Amplified reference gene primers provided the basis for estimating nucleated cell counts. Method: immunoSEQ multiplex PCR; TCRdb's copy keeps in-frame clones and lacks some. That table gives V, J and clone size, and the DNA gave D and trimming. The sample has more than 50,000 clones, approximately 90% seen once. This clonotype was obtained from a human donor in a cohort sampled during active COVID-19. V usage is TRBV7-9 and J usage is TRBJ2-7, with 10 bases aligning to TRBD2. The sequenced material came from peripheral blood. CDR3 nucleotides: TGTGCCAGCAGCTTAGAGGCTAGCGGGAGTGGTATGTACTTC. It codes for CASSLEASGSGMYF.